Each of the 11 T cell receptor beta chains below was sequenced from the same sample in a study of CD8 T cells in ankylosing spondylitis. MiXCR, run by TCRdb on the 5' RACE reads, gives a single entry per CDR3 protein. The sample holds about 90,000 distinct CDR3 sequences; just under 9% are singletons and the top ten take around 30%. The antigens of these receptors remain unknown. Study-wide findings and caveats: Seemingly characteristic of ankylosing spondylitis blood was a TCR beta motif consisting of about 8 highly homologous variants.

What was sequenced was blood, either unsorted or a sorted T cell fraction (not recorded which). The receptors derive from a male donor with ankylosing spondylitis.

There are a few counts of this clonotype. V usage is TRBV7-9 and J usage is TRBJ2-7; D gene ambiguous. Germline-derived CDR1 and CDR2 are SEHNR and FQNEAQ (reference sequence). This CDR3 has 11 residues. The V end lost 3 bases, the J end lost 4 bases, and 4 bases lay between the germline ends. In DNA form, the CDR3 reads TGTGCCAGCAGCTTCCTTTACGAGCAGTACTTC. Translating gives CASSFLYEQYF.

By share, this clonotype ranks as hyperexpanded. The gene calls are TRBV27 and TRBJ2-4, with 14 bases matching TRBD2. CDR1 is MNHEY and CDR2 is SMNVEV in the germline V gene (reference sequence). The CDR3 consists of 16 residues. Trimming at V came to 6 bases and at J to 7 bases, leaving 8 bases not matched to a gene. The CDR3 loop is CASSRGTSGSWNIQYF. Written as DNA, the CDR3 is TGTGCCAGCAGCAGGGGGACTAGCGGGAGTTGGAACATTCAGTACTTC.

The CDR3 protein is CASSFLLRDSGRAGWVFDEQFF. The CDR3 DNA sequence: TGTGCCAGCAGTTTCCTCCTCAGGGATAGCGGGAGGGCCGGTTGGGTCTTTGATGAGCAGTTCTTC. The chain carries TRBV12-3 or TRBV12-4 and TRBJ2-1, with 11 bases that match TRBD2. V lost 3 bases and J lost 8; bases outside the gene matches: 27. The CDR3 runs to 22 residues.

This clonotype was seen repeatedly, ten times or more. The chain has TRBV29-1 and TRBJ2-1; either TRBD1 or TRBD2 may fit D (6 bases each). The CDR3 sequence is 14 residues long. Germline V gene sequence: CDR1 SQVTM, CDR2 ANQGSEA. Trimming left V 3 bases short and J 6 bases short, with 15 bases between. The CDR3 here is CSVEAQEGGNEQFF. CDR3 in DNA: TGCAGCGTTGAGGCTCAGGAGGGGGGCAATGAGCAGTTCTTC.

This clonotype was observed many times. J is TRBJ2-1 and V is TRBV12-3 or TRBV12-4, with 8 positions matching TRBD2. CDR3 length: 18 amino acids. With 5 bases clipped from V and 1 base from J, the junction kept 13 bases outside the gene matches. The CDR3 DNA follows: TGTGCCAGCAGTCCCGGGGGGAGCGGGAGTATTTCCTACAATGAGCAGTTCTTC. It translates to CASSPGGSGSISYNEQFF.

This clonotype was counted between two and nine times. V is TRBV7-2 and J is TRBJ2-5, with D maybe TRBD2 (6 bases). Trimming took off 1 base at V and 5 bases at J, with 14 bases between the two ends. From germline, CDR1 is SGHTA and CDR2 FQGNSA. This CDR3 spans 15 amino acids. In DNA, the CDR3 is TGTGCCAGCAGCTTAGACCCGGGGGTGTGGGAGACCCAGTACTTC. It translates to CASSLDPGVWETQYF.

This clonotype has ten or more counts. The CDR3 loop reads CASSLSSGLSYNEQFF. DNA for the CDR3: TGCGCCAGCAGCTTGAGTAGCGGTTTATCCTACAATGAGCAGTTCTTC. V gene TRBV5-1 combines with J gene TRBJ2-1; TRBD2 is a possible D gene (6 bases). The CDR3 totals 16 residues. Trimming took 1 base from V and 1 from J, leaving 12 bases between them. Germline V gene lookup returns CDR1 SGHRS and CDR2 YFSETQ.

This clonotype turned up a few times. The genes are TRBV5-5 and TRBJ2-7, with a weak D call TRBD1 (6 bases). The CDR3 has 15 residues. V lost 9 bases to trimming and J lost 2 bases, with 21 bases between them. CDR1 SGHKS and CDR2 YYEKEE come from the germline V gene (reference sequence). DNA for the CDR3: TGTGCCATCCCGACAGGCAGTAAATCGACCTACGAGCAGTACGTC. This codes for CAIPTGSKSTYEQYV.

This clonotype has more than one count but fewer than ten. V gene TRBV12-3 or TRBV12-4 combines with J gene TRBJ1-1; the D is unclear. Between the trimmed V and J ends, which lost 6 bases and 1 base, there was a span of 12 bases. This CDR3 contains 14 residues. The CDR3 is CASRPLTGNTEAFF. The CDR3 DNA reads as TGTGCCAGCAGGCCGCTGACTGGGAACACTGAAGCTTTCTTT.

The rearrangement uses TRBV30 and TRBJ1-1; a weak D match, TRBD1 (5 bases). Looked up from germline, CDR1 is GTSNPN and CDR2 is SVGIG (reference sequence). V lost 1 base and J lost 1, with 7 bases in between. This CDR3 has 13 amino acids. The CDR3 coding sequence is TGTGCCTGGAGTGGACAGCCGAACACTGAAGCTTTCTTT. Translating gives CAWSGQPNTEAFF.

The V call is TRBV12-3 or TRBV12-4, the J call TRBJ2-1; 10 nucleotides align to TRBD2. The CDR3 is 15 residues long. With V trimmed by 6 bases and J by 4 bases, 6 bases remained unmatched. The CDR3 loop is CASSPSGRRYNEQFF. The CDR3 DNA reads TGTGCCAGCAGCCCTAGCGGGAGAAGGTACAATGAGCAGTTCTTC.